This TCR beta chain stems from a study of CD8 T cells in ankylosing spondylitis. General study results and limits: Blood of patients with ankylosing spondylitis appeared to be characterized by a TCR beta motif of eight highly homologous variants. Reportedly, matched ankylosing spondylitis synovial fluid was significantly enriched for disease-linked clones.

TCRdb independently ran MiXCR on the 5' RACE reads; one entry per CDR3 protein. The data show 50,000 to 65,000 distinct CDR3 sequences, 6.5% to 9% seen once. CDR1 is DFQATT, CDR2 SNEGSKA, per germline (reference sequence). Germline trimming cut 5 bases from V and 4 bases from J; bases unmatched to any gene: 12. This CDR3 is 16 amino acids long. This clonotype has ten or more counts. What it recognizes is unknown. The sequenced sample was blood, either unsorted or a sorted T cell fraction (not recorded which). V gene TRBV20-1 combines with J gene TRBJ2-1; 9 bases are shared with TRBD2. This TCR was recovered from a female donor with ankylosing spondylitis or in good health (not recorded which). Here the CDR3 DNA reads TGCAGTGCTGCACAAGCTTCTAGCGGGGATTACAATGAGCAGTTCTTC. It codes for CSAAQASSGDYNEQFF.